These 17 T cell receptor beta chains originate from one sample sequenced in a study of cytomegalovirus exposure and HLA in healthy donors. PCR employed 60 Vbeta and 13 Jbeta primers. Assay used: immunoSEQ multiplex PCR; TCRdb lists only in-frame clones, some missing. The sample lists roughly 80,000 clones; roughly four fifths were seen once. The specimen was PBMCs. Source of these receptors: a male donor in good health and CMV-seropositive.

This clone has a handful of counts. The gene calls are TRBV7-9 and TRBJ2-2, with 11 bases identical to TRBD2. The CDR3 runs to 15 residues. Germline CDR1 SEHNR, CDR2 FQNEAQ (reference sequence). Trimming removed 5 bases from V and 4 bases from J; junction bases left unmatched: 3. CDR3 in DNA: TGTGCCAGCAGCGAGACTAGCGGGGTCACCGGGGAGCTGTTTTTT. This gives the protein CASSETSGVTGELFF.

This clone appeared a few times. The V gene is TRBV6-4, the J gene TRBJ1-1; D uncertain. Germline V gene data show CDR1 as MRHNA and CDR2 as SNTAGT. Trimming removed 0 bases from V and 2 bases from J, with 4 bases in between. The CDR3 runs to 13 residues. The CDR3 DNA reads as TGTGCCAGCAGTGACTCGACAAACACTGAAGCTTTCTTT. Its translation is CASSDSTNTEAFF.

V usage is TRBV11-3 and J usage is TRBJ2-2; tentative D call: TRBD2 (6 bases). This CDR3 comprises 14 residues. The V end lost 2 bases, the J end lost 7 bases, and 11 bases lay between the germline ends. Germline loops: CDR1 SGHNT, CDR2 YENEEA. The CDR3 bases are TGTGCCAGCAGCTTATCAAGGGGAGGCGGGGAGCTGTTTTTT. It encodes CASSLSRGGGELFF. Full variable domain (rest looked up from reference TRBV11-3 and TRBJ2-2): EAGVVQSPRYKIIEKKQPVAFWCNPISGHNTLYWYLQNLGQGPELLIRYENEEAVDDSQLPKDRFSAERLKGVDSTLKIQPAELGDSAVYLCASSLSRGGGELFFGEGSRLTVL.

This chain links TRBV11-3 with TRBJ2-2; 14 bases match TRBD2. The V and J ends lost 4 bases and 8 bases, in that order; junction bases with no gene match: 9. The CDR3 contains 17 residues. The germline CDR1 and CDR2 sequences are SGHNT and YENEEA. CDR3 bases: TGTGCCAGCAGCTCCTGGGGGACTAGCGGGGGCCAGGGGGAGCTGTTTTTT. Its protein is CASSSWGTSGGQGELFF. Variable domain in full (rest from reference TRBV11-3 and TRBJ2-2): EAGVVQSPRYKIIEKKQPVAFWCNPISGHNTLYWYLQNLGQGPELLIRYENEEAVDDSQLPKDRFSAERLKGVDSTLKIQPAELGDSAVYLCASSSWGTSGGQGELFFGEGSRLTVL.

The J gene is TRBJ1-1, the V gene TRBV19; no reliable D call. CDR1 and CDR2 (germline): LNHDA, SQIVND (reference sequence). V dropped 9 bases and J dropped 1 base, with 15 bases sitting between them. This CDR3 comprises 14 residues. CDR3 in amino acids: CASRPGRENTEAFF. For the CDR3, the DNA is TGTGCCAGCCGACCCGGACGGGAGAACACTGAAGCTTTCTTT.

The chain carries TRBV30 and TRBJ1-3, with D possibly TRBD1 on 6 matching bases. This CDR3 spans 12 amino acids. The V end lost 2 bases, the J end lost 7 bases, and 9 bases lay between the germline ends. CDR1 is GTSNPN, CDR2 SVGIG, per germline (reference sequence). In nucleotides, the CDR3 is TGTGCCTGGAGTTTGGGGGCGAACACCATATATTTT. Its protein product is CAWSLGANTIYF.

This rearrangement joins TRBV11-1 to TRBJ2-1; 8 nucleotides match TRBD2. Losses at the gene ends were 2 bases for V and 4 bases for J; bases not matched to a gene: 13. The CDR3 length is 18 residues. In germline, CDR1 is SGHAT, CDR2 FQDESV (reference sequence). In DNA form, the CDR3 reads TGTGCCAGCAGCTTATTTCAACCCAGCGGGGGCAGTTACAATGAGCAGTTCTTC. This codes for CASSLFQPSGGSYNEQFF.

The genes are TRBV5-5 and TRBJ2-1; TRBD2 matches at 11 bases. The CDR3 loop spans 16 amino acids. With V trimmed by 4 bases and J by 6 bases, 9 bases remained unmatched. Germline V CDR1 and CDR2: SGHKS, YYEKEE (reference sequence). Here the CDR3 DNA reads TGTGCCAGCAGCATCGTAGCGGGGGGGCCCGGCAATGAGCAGTTCTTC. It encodes CASSIVAGGPGNEQFF.

This clone was picked up one time. The rearrangement joins TRBV13 to TRBJ1-1; 9 bases line up with TRBD1. Germline V gene sequence: CDR1 PRHDT, CDR2 FYEKMQ (reference sequence). This CDR3 spans 14 amino acids. The V gene end was trimmed by 9 bases and the J gene end by 4 bases; junction bases not matched to a gene: 9. CDR3 DNA: TGTGCCAGTCTAAGAACAGGGGGCCCCACTGAAGCTTTCTTT. This codes for CASLRTGGPTEAFF.

The sample holds a few counts of this clone. V usage is TRBV6-4 and J usage is TRBJ2-2; TRBD2 matches 7 bases. Germline V gene sequence: CDR1 MRHNA, CDR2 SNTAGT. This CDR3 contains 15 residues. J gave up 5 bases and V 3 bases, and 6 bases lay outside the gene matches. The CDR3 DNA reads as TGTGCCAGCAGTGAAGAAGGAGCGGGGACCGGGGAGCTGTTTTTT. This translates into CASSEEGAGTGELFF.

This chain connects TRBV9 to TRBJ2-3; D may be TRBD2 (6 bases). The length of the CDR3 is 14 residues. V lost 3 bases, J lost 3 bases, and 11 bases lay in between. CDR1 is SGDLS, CDR2 YYNGEE, per germline. As DNA, the CDR3 is TGTGCCAGCAGCGGAGGGAGGAGAACAGATACGCAGTATTTT. It yields the protein CASSGGRRTDTQYF.

This clone was detected only once. The CDR3 nucleotides are TGTGCCAGCAGCCAACGACGCGACAGTAGCTTAACCGGGGAGCTGTTTTTT. Encoded protein: CASSQRRDSSLTGELFF. The J gene is TRBJ2-2, the V gene TRBV4-2; possibly TRBD1 for D (5 bases). Germline V gene sequence: CDR1 LGHNA, CDR2 YNFKEQ. CDR3 size: 17 residues. With 2 bases removed from V and 5 bases from J, the gap between germline ends came to 18 bases.

The gene calls are TRBV4-1 and TRBJ2-2; 10 nucleotides agree with TRBD2. This CDR3 comprises 16 residues. Germline V gene sequence: CDR1 MGHRA, CDR2 YSYEKL. The V gene end was trimmed by 1 base and the J gene end by 8 bases; junction bases not matched to a gene: 7. CDR3 amino acids: CASSQVPSGRSGELFF. As DNA, the CDR3 is TGCGCCAGCAGCCAAGTCCCTAGCGGGAGAAGTGGGGAGCTGTTTTTT.

CDR3: CASSLAGNTYEQYF. In DNA form, the CDR3 reads TGTGCCAGCAGCTTGGCAGGGAACACCTACGAGCAGTACTTC. V is TRBV5-5 and J is TRBJ2-7; TRBD1 is a possible D gene (5 bases). Germline CDR1 reads SGHKS; CDR2 reads YYEKEE (reference sequence). The CDR3 spans 14 residues. The V and J ends lost 0 bases and 2 bases respectively, with 9 bases between them.

This clone was counted between two and nine times. This chain links TRBV7-9 with TRBJ1-6; TRBD1 agrees at 8 bases. Germline V gene data show CDR1 as SEHNR and CDR2 as FQNEAQ (reference sequence). V shed 5 bases, J shed 3 bases, and the junction held 6 bases outside the gene matches. CDR3 length: 16 residues. DNA of the CDR3: TGTGCCAGCAGCCCAAGAGGACAGGGCTATAATTCACCCCTCCACTTT. Protein product: CASSPRGQGYNSPLHF. The whole variable domain, filled in from reference TRBV7-9 and TRBJ1-6, reads DTGVSQNPRHKITKRGQNVTFRCDPISEHNRLYWYRQTLGQGPEFLTYFQNEAQLEKSRLLSDRFSAERPKGSFSTLEIQRTEQGDSAMYLCASSPRGQGYNSPLHFGNGTRLTVT.

The rearrangement links TRBV27 to TRBJ1-2; D is unresolved. The CDR3 contains 13 residues. The ends were cut back, 4 bases at V and 7 bases at J, with 13 bases in the middle. The germline V gene encodes CDR1 MNHEY and CDR2 SMNVEV (reference sequence). The CDR3 is CASSSRGLSGYTF. CDR3 in DNA: TGTGCCAGCAGTTCAAGAGGGCTAAGTGGCTACACCTTC.

This clone was seen only a few times. The chain recombines TRBV19 with TRBJ1-2; possibly TRBD1 for D (6 bases). This CDR3 is 14 amino acids long. The germline CDR1 and CDR2 sequences are LNHDA and SQIVND (reference sequence). V was pared by 7 bases and J by 0 bases, with 12 bases between. The CDR3 region is CASTTGTPNYGYTF. CDR3 DNA: TGTGCCAGTACTACAGGGACCCCTAACTATGGCTACACCTTC. The variable domain in full, completed from reference TRBV19 and TRBJ1-2, reads DGGITQSPKYLFRKEGQNVTLSCEQNLNHDAMYWYRQDPGQGLRLIYYSQIVNDFQKGDIAEGYSVSREKKESFPLTVTSAQKNPTAFYLCASTTGTPNYGYTFGSGTRLTVV.